Here is one TCR beta chain with its context. These data belong to a study of technical replicates of blood from a handful of donors. The CDR3 loop spans 11 amino acids. Germline V gene lookup returns CDR1 SNHLY and CDR2 FYNNEI. Trimming took 11 bases from V and 4 from J, leaving 12 bases between them. Clones were sequenced by immunoSEQ multiplex PCR, and TCRdb holds only the in-frame ones, with some missing. This table holds 60,000 to 90,000 clones, nearly 97% found once. The receptor's source is a human donor in good health. Material: T cells isolated from PBMCs. The gene calls are TRBV2 and TRBJ2-7, with D maybe TRBD2 (5 bases). CDR3 in amino acids: CAGARGYEQYF. For the CDR3, the DNA is TGTGCCGGAGCTCGGGGTTACGAGCAGTACTTC.